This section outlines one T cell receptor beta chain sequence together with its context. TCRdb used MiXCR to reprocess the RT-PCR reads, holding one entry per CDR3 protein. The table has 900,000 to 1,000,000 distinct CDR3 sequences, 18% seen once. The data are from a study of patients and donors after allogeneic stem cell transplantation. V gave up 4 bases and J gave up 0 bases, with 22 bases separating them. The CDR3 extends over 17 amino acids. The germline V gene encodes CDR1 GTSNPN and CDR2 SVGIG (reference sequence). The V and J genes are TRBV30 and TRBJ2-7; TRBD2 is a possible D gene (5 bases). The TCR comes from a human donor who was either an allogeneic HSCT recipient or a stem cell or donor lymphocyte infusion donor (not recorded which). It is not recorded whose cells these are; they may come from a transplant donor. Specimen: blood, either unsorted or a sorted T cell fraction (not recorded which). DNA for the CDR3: TGTGCCTGGAAAGTCAGCACGTTCAGACGGGACTCCTACGAGCAGTACTTC. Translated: CAWKVSTFRRDSYEQYF.